This TCR beta chain was observed in a study of control samples from healthy donors and cancer patients (dated by TCRdb to 2020 to 2022). Libraries were made using the immunoSEQ multiplex PCR assay. As stored in TCRdb, this immuneACCESS dataset retains in-frame rearrangements with V and J assigned. A fraction of the clones does not appear; measured against another copy, unresolved V genes explain less than half of the discrepancy, and the remainder lacks a known reason. In this sample the table shows 50,000 to 70,000 clones, over 75% of which occur a single time. Together, the top ten hold roughly 3.8% of the sample. From the cysteine up to the phenylalanine, the CDR3 has a length of 15 residues. Solely the CDR3 DNA is kept, with 45 bases framed from the first base. CDR1 and CDR2 are drawn from the germline V gene: MNHNS, SASEGT. V and J are truncated by 2 bases and 7 bases respectively, leaving an intervening sequence of 17 bases.

About this clone: It has no known antigen specificity. Base qualities were left out, and no much larger clone turns up one base away.

Rearrangement joined TRBV6-1 to TRBJ1-1, with an unclear D gene assignment. The sample taken for sequencing was blood. The sequence derives from a man in his fifties or sixties in good health. Here the CDR3 is given as CASSEPPRRRNEAFF. The nucleotide sequence reads TGTGCCAGCAGTGAACCCCCCAGGAGACGGAATGAAGCTTTCTTT.